This T cell receptor beta chain is drawn from a study of shared clonotypes between healthy human individuals. Repertoires were generated with immunoSEQ multiplex PCR, while TCRdb's copy carries only in-frame clones and drops some. The sample includes 1.6 million or so clones, around 97% of them seen just once. This clone has just one count. The antigen is unknown. This CDR3 has 12 amino acids. CDR1 is SNHLY, CDR2 FYNNEI, per germline. Trimming at V came to 9 bases and at J to 3 bases, leaving 2 bases not matched to a gene. Study outcomes and limitations: Despite large depth, sorted-subset datasets appeared incompletely sequenced. What naive subsets generally showed was a larger estimated richness than memory subsets showed.

The V and J genes are TRBV2 and TRBJ2-7; TRBD2 agrees at 10 bases. Sequenced material: naive CD4+ T cells sorted from blood. Described subset: CD45RA+ positively selected. This clonotype was obtained from a man aged 25-45 years in good health. CDR3 region: CASGLAVYEQYF. As DNA, the CDR3 is TGTGCCAGTGGACTAGCGGTCTACGAGCAGTACTTC. Full variable domain (remainder filled in from reference TRBV2 and TRBJ2-7): EPEVTQTPSHQVTQMGQEVILRCVPISNHLYFYWYRQILGQKVEFLVSFYNNEISEKSEIFDDQFSVERPDGSNFTLKIRSTKLEDSAMYFCASGLAVYEQYFGPGTRLTVT.